This T cell receptor (beta chain) was documented in a study of T cells of healthy individuals. TCRdb used MiXCR to reprocess the 5' RACE reads, holding one entry per CDR3 protein. The sample contains fewer than 75,000 distinct CDR3 sequences, under 20% of which appear only once. This CDR3 contains 16 residues. From germline, CDR1 is MNHEY and CDR2 SMNVEV (reference sequence). With V trimmed by 3 bases and J by 5 bases, 10 bases remained unmatched. This clonotype was counted ten times or more. The V gene is TRBV27, the J gene TRBJ2-1; TRBD1 matches at 7 bases. The clonotype originates from a human donor in good health. The CDR3 DNA follows: TGTGCCAGCAGTTTGAGAGTGAGGACAGGCAACAATGAGCAGTTCTTC. Encoded protein: CASSLRVRTGNNEQFF.